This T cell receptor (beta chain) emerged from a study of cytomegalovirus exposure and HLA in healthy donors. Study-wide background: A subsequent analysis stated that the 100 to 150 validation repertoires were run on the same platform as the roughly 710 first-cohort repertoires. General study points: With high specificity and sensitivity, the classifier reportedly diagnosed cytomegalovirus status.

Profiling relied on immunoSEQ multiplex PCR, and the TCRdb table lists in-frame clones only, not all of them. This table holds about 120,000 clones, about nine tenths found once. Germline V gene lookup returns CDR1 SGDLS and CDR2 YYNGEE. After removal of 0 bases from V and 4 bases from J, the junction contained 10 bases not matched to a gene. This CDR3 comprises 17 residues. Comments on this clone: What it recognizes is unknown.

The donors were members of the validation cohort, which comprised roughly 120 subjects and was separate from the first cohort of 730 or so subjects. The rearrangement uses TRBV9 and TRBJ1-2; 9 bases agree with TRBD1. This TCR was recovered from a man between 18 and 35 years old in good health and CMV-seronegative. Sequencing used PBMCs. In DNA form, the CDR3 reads TGTGCCAGCAGCGTAGGAGGGGTCGGGACAGGGCTCTATGGCTACACCTTC. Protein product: CASSVGGVGTGLYGYTF.